This T cell receptor beta chain comes out of a study of blood T cell repertoires in COVID-19. Germline V gene data show CDR1 as MNHNS and CDR2 as SASEGT. The CDR3 contains 17 residues. The V segment lost 0 bases and the J segment 5 bases; nucleotides outside the gene matches: 8. Sequencing used immunoSEQ multiplex PCR; TCRdb keeps in-frame clones, though not all of them. The sample has 250,000 to 300,000 clones, around 81% seen once; the top ten hold around 3%. The genes are TRBV6-1 and TRBJ2-3; 10 positions agree with TRBD2. The TCR originated in a woman aged 55-69 years with active or convalescent COVID-19. Sequencing was performed on peripheral blood. As DNA, the CDR3 is TGTGCCAGCAGTGAAGCGGAAGCGGGGGGGTCAGGAGATACGCAGTATTTT. Translating gives CASSEAEAGGSGDTQYF.